The source of this T cell receptor beta chain is a study of CD8 T cells in Susac syndrome. Random hexamers were used to reverse transcribe roughly 0.45 to 1 ug of RNA. Amplification of TCR beta CDR3 across 54 Vbeta and 13 Jbeta was performed with immunoSEQ multiplex PCR. Each CDR3 protein is one row after TCRdb ran MiXCR on the immunoSEQ multiplex PCR reads. The table has a few hundred thousand distinct CDR3 sequences, 65% to 90% seen once. The CDR3 covers 16 residues. Germline values: CDR1 MNHEY, CDR2 SMNVEV (reference sequence). The ends were cut back, 7 bases at V and 0 bases at J, with 16 bases in the middle. Negative isolation was used for CD8+ and CD4+ T cells, and FACS enrichment was applied to TEMRA cells.

The sequence was collected from a human donor with multiple sclerosis. J is TRBJ1-3 and V is TRBV27, with a weak D call TRBD1 (6 bases). Sequencing used CD8+ T cells from PBMCs. The CDR3, as DNA: TGTGCCAGCACCCAAGGGGGGCCCCACTCTGGAAACACCATATATTTT. Translation: CASTQGGPHSGNTIYF.